This T cell receptor beta chain was captured in a study of T cells in Graves' hyperthyroidism and ophthalmopathy. Each person with ophthalmopathy scored at least 3 on the Clinical Activity Score, reached NOSPECS grade 4 or higher, and had been ill under 3 months. Researchers barred patients who had uncontrolled infection, other autoimmune disease, pregnancy or lactation. Used for diagnoses were clinical symptoms, serum thyroxine and TRAb, thyroid ultrasound and orbital computed tomography. CDR1 and CDR2 from the germline V gene are LNHDA and SQIVND (reference sequence). The V gene lost 6 bases and the J gene lost 5 bases, with 11 bases spanning the gap. The CDR3 length is 13 residues. Study-level points and caveats: Among clonotypes expanded in thyroid above 0.001, most were also found in blood.

Regions amplified from RNA transcripts were the TCR beta CDR3 regions. The study used the HTBI primer set for a first-round RT-PCR of the TCR CDR3. TCRdb re-called the multiplex PCR reads with MiXCR, one entry per CDR3 protein. The sample has hundreds of thousands of distinct CDR3 sequences, 20% to 25% seen once. This clonotype has a handful of counts. No antigen is known for it. The TCR was taken from a man aged 25 to 45 with Graves' ophthalmopathy. Material for sequencing was blood. The chain joins TRBV19 to TRBJ1-5; TRBD1 is a possible D gene (5 bases). The CDR3: CASRGRRDQPQHF. The DNA of the CDR3 is TGTGCCAGTAGGGGACGCAGAGATCAGCCCCAGCATTTT.